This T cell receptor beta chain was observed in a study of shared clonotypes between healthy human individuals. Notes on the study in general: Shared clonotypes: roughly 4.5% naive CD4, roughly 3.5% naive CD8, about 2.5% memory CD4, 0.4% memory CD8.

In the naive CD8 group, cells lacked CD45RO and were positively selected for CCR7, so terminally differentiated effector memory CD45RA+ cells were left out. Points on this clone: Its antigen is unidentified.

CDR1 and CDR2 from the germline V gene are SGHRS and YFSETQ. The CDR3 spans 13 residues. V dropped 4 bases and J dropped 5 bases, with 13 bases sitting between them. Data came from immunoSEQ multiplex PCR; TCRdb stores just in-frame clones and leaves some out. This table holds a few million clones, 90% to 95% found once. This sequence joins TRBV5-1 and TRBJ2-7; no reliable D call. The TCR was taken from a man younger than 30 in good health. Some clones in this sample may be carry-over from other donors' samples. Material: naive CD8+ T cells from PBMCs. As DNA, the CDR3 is TGCGCCAGCAGCCCGACGGGCTGGGACGAGCAGTACTTC. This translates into CASSPTGWDEQYF.